Each of the 5 T cell receptor beta chains below was sequenced from the same sample in a study of shared clonotypes between healthy human individuals. TCRdb's table, derived via immunoSEQ multiplex PCR, lists solely in-frame clones and lacks some. Of about 1,500,000 clones listed, around 97% are singletons. Sequencing input: naive CD4+ T cells sorted from blood. Regarding subset: CD45RA+ positively selected. The receptors were sampled from a man younger than 40 in good health.

This chain links TRBV28 with TRBJ2-1; 7 bases are shared with TRBD2. In germline, CDR1 is MDHEN, CDR2 SYDVKM. The CDR3 runs to 13 residues. The ends lost 9 bases at V and 7 bases at J; junction bases unmatched: 9. DNA of the CDR3: TGTGCCAGTTGCGGGAGTCCCCGGAATGAGCAGTTCTTC. Amino acids: CASCGSPRNEQFF.

In DNA form, the CDR3 reads TGTGCCAGCAGTCTGGCTAGCGGAGCAGATACGCAGTATTTT. Residues: CASSLASGADTQYF. The chain combines TRBV2 with TRBJ2-3; 7 bases fit TRBD2. Germline CDR1 is SNHLY and CDR2 is FYNNEI. V trimming: 5 bases; J trimming: 4 bases; junction bases outside the gene matches: 6. The CDR3 spans 14 residues.

The chain joins TRBV18 to TRBJ2-3; D possibly corresponds to TRBD1 (6 bases). The length of the CDR3 is 15 residues. Trimming shortened V by 2 bases and J by 5 bases, and 14 bases separated the two germline ends. Looked up from germline, CDR1 is KGHSH and CDR2 is LQKENI. CDR3 protein: CASSPGGHQQDTQYF. The DNA for the CDR3 is TGTGCCAGCTCACCAGGGGGCCATCAACAAGATACGCAGTATTTT.

The CDR3 loop is CATQGRAVLAKNIQYF. CDR3 nucleotides: TGTGCCACCCAGGGTAGGGCGGTTTTAGCCAAAAACATTCAGTACTTC. The V and J genes are TRBV28 and TRBJ2-4; perhaps TRBD1 as D (5 bases). Germline V gene data show CDR1 as MDHEN and CDR2 as SYDVKM. Between the trimmed V and J ends, which lost 10 bases and 0 bases, there was a span of 19 bases. CDR3 length: 16 amino acids.

The chain links TRBV4-1 to TRBJ2-3, with D unclear. CDR1 and CDR2 from the germline V gene are MGHRA and YSYEKL. V lost 4 bases to trimming and J lost 2 bases, with 7 bases between them. The CDR3 is made up of 13 amino acids. Here the CDR3 reads CASSRPPTDTQYF. CDR3 in DNA: TGCGCCAGCAGCCGCCCACCCACAGATACGCAGTATTTT.